Below are 27 T cell receptor beta chains sequenced from a single sample in a study of blood T cells in healthy people across ages. With a J-beta primer mix and a sample-barcoded 5' primer, a second PCR ran about 7 to 12 cycles. TCRdb reanalysed the 5' RACE reads using MiXCR and keeps one entry per CDR3 protein. This sample has about 1.8 million distinct CDR3 sequences, with around 50% found just once. Material: blood. These receptors originate from a woman in her 40s in good health.

The chain is built from TRBV11-3 and TRBJ2-1; D not resolved. The CDR3 is made up of 15 amino acids. Germline CDR1 and CDR2: SGHNT and YENEEA. Trimming left V 0 bases short and J 5 bases short, with 11 bases between. DNA of the CDR3: TGTGCCAGCAGCTTAGAGAGCGAACCAAACAATGAGCAGTTCTTC. Residues: CASSLESEPNNEQFF. The full variable domain, with the rest looked up from reference TRBV11-3 and TRBJ2-1, is EAGVVQSPRYKIIEKKQPVAFWCNPISGHNTLYWYLQNLGQGPELLIRYENEEAVDDSQLPKDRFSAERLKGVDSTLKIQPAELGDSAVYLCASSLESEPNNEQFFGPGTRLTVL.

The chain combines TRBV12-3 or TRBV12-4 with TRBJ1-2; perhaps TRBD1 as D (5 bases). There are 16 residues in the CDR3. V gave up 6 bases and J gave up 6 bases, with 23 bases separating them. CDR3 protein: CASRRHTGLGENGYTF. CDR3 bases: TGTGCCAGCAGGCGCCATACGGGGTTAGGGGAAAATGGCTACACCTTC.

The rearrangement links TRBV6-1 to TRBJ2-4; D not certain. The J call is doubtful: the DNA matches TRBJ2-7 better. The CDR3 is made up of 16 amino acids. Per germline, CDR1 MNHNS and CDR2 SASEGT. CDR3: CASSEAKTSNRYEQYF. CDR3 DNA: TGTGCCAGCAGTGAAGCAAAGACGTCTAACCGGTACGAGCAGTACTTC.

This chain uses TRBV5-1 with TRBJ2-3, with D maybe TRBD2 (6 bases). CDR3 length equals 16 residues. Germline CDR1 and CDR2: SGHRS and YFSETQ. Trimming left V 2 bases short and J 5 bases short, with 18 bases between. The CDR3 DNA reads TGCGCCAGCAGCTTTAAGGAGAGCCCCGGGGGAGATACGCAGTATTTT. Translating it yields CASSFKESPGGDTQYF.

Note on this clonotype: A much larger clone differs by one base, so this may be a read error. V and J are TRBV12-3 or TRBV12-4 and TRBJ1-2, with 8 nucleotides matching TRBD1. The CDR3 contains 17 residues. In DNA, the CDR3 is TGTGCCAGCAGTTTAAGTACAGGGGGACTTTTTAACTATGACTACACCTTC. Translation: CASSLSTGGLFNYDYTF.

This rearrangement joins TRBV4-2 to TRBJ2-1, with 7 bases lining up with TRBD2. V trimming: 2 bases; J trimming: 6 bases; junction bases outside the gene matches: 7. The CDR3 is made up of 15 amino acids. The V gene's germline CDR1 is LGHNA and CDR2 YNFKEQ. In nucleotides, the CDR3 is TGTGCCAGCAGCCAACCGGGGGGAGGAAGCAATGAGCAGTTCTTC. It translates to CASSQPGGGSNEQFF.

This clonotype has only one observation. A single base separates this from a much larger clone, so it may be a read error. The CDR3 DNA reads as TGTGCCAGCAGCTGCACCCGCTCCTACGAGCAGTACTTC. Amino acid sequence: CASSCTRSYEQYF. This chain connects TRBV7-2 to TRBJ2-7, with D uncertain. V was shortened by 4 bases and J by 0 bases, with 7 bases between the two germline ends. This CDR3 region has 13 residues. CDR1 is SGHTA, CDR2 FQGNSA, per germline.

The chain links TRBV9 to TRBJ2-5; unclear D gene. Germline V gene data show CDR1 as SGDLS and CDR2 as YYNGEE. With 0 bases removed from V and 3 bases from J, the gap between germline ends came to 9 bases. The length of the CDR3 is 14 residues. CDR3 DNA sequence: TGTGCCAGCAGCGTAGGGCAGATTAAAGAGACCCAGTACTTC. Translation: CASSVGQIKETQYF.

The CDR3 coding sequence is TGCAGTGCCAGAAGAGACCGAAGGGCTGGTGAAAAACTGTTTTTT. Protein product: CSARRDRRAGEKLFF. The V gene is TRBV20-1, the J gene TRBJ1-4; D ambiguous. Germline loops: CDR1 DFQATT, CDR2 SNEGSKA (reference sequence). Trimming cost V 6 bases and J 7 bases, with 21 bases left between them. The CDR3 spans 15 residues.

This chain connects TRBV12-3 or TRBV12-4 to TRBJ2-3; D might be TRBD2 (5 bases). V was shortened by 1 base and J by 4 bases, with 12 bases between the two germline ends. There are 15 residues in the CDR3. CDR3 amino acids: CASSLEGKEADTQYF. DNA for the CDR3: TGTGCCAGCAGTTTAGAAGGCAAGGAGGCAGATACGCAGTATTTT.

This clonotype has just a few counts. This sequence joins TRBV20-1 and TRBJ2-4, with TRBD1 matching over 7 bases. V gave up 3 bases and J gave up 4 bases; unmatched junction bases: 3. Germline V lookup: CDR1 DFQATT, CDR2 SNEGSKA (reference sequence). This CDR3 region has 13 residues. The CDR3: CSARRQGKNIQYF. The CDR3 bases are TGCAGTGCTAGGCGACAGGGAAAAAACATTCAGTACTTC.

This clonotype showed up just once. V gene TRBV10-1 combines with J gene TRBJ2-5, with 14 bases fitting TRBD2. The J call is uncertain, as TRBJ2-7 better fits the DNA end. The CDR3 length is 15 residues. The V gene's germline CDR1 is WNHNN and CDR2 SYGVQD (reference sequence). CDR3 protein: CASSDSGLAGDEQYF. CDR3 coding DNA: TGCGCCAGCAGTGATTCGGGACTAGCGGGGGACGAGCAGTACTTC.

This chain joins TRBV9 and TRBJ1-6; no clear D gene. The germline V gene has CDR1 SGDLS and CDR2 YYNGEE. Trimming removed 1 base from V and 6 bases from J, with 8 bases in between. The CDR3 is 14 amino acids. The chain's CDR3 is CASSVSPANSPLHF. CDR3 DNA sequence: TGTGCCAGCAGCGTATCTCCGGCTAATTCACCCCTCCACTTT.

The chain links TRBV10-3 to TRBJ1-1; TRBD1 might be the D (6 bases). The CDR3 spans 14 residues. The V end lost 2 bases, the J end lost 4 bases, and 11 bases lay between the germline ends. Germline values: CDR1 ENHRY, CDR2 SYGVKD. In DNA form, the CDR3 reads TGTGCCATCAGTGAGGAGGGGGGAGGCACTGAAGCTTTCTTT. It specifies CAISEEGGGTEAFF.

The rearrangement joins TRBV6-5 to TRBJ2-7, with TRBD1 matching 10 bases. This CDR3 is built from 15 residues. The ends lost 7 bases at V and 0 bases at J; junction bases unmatched: 6. CDR1 MNHEY and CDR2 SVGAGI come from the germline V gene. The DNA for the CDR3 is TGTGCCAGCATAAGGGACAGGGGCTTCTCCTACGAGCAGTACTTC. Translation gives CASIRDRGFSYEQYF.

This CDR3 is CSVGQGFLAEGDTQYF. Written as DNA, the CDR3 is TGCAGCGTTGGCCAGGGGTTTTTGGCCGAAGGAGATACGCAGTATTTT. The chain couples TRBV29-1 to TRBJ2-3; weak D call: TRBD1 (6 bases). CDR1 and CDR2 (germline): SQVTM, ANQGSEA. This CDR3 is built from 16 residues. V was trimmed by 4 bases and J by 5 bases, leaving 22 bases between them.

This chain links TRBV12-3 or TRBV12-4 with TRBJ2-5; no clear D. The CDR3 extends over 12 amino acids. The V gene lost 8 bases and the J gene lost 6 bases, with 13 bases spanning the gap. CDR3 protein: CASRSGEKTQYF. CDR3 DNA sequence: TGTGCCAGCCGCTCTGGGGAAAAGACCCAGTACTTC.

J is TRBJ1-2 and V is TRBV24-1; TRBD1 aligns across 7 bases. CDR1 is KGHDR, CDR2 SFDVKD, per germline. The junction had 13 bases not matched to a gene; V was cut back by 3 bases and J by 7 bases. The CDR3 is 16 residues long. The CDR3 loop is CATSDPHGGRGGGYTF. DNA of the CDR3: TGTGCCACCAGTGATCCTCACGGAGGCAGGGGGGGTGGCTACACCTTC.

The gene calls are TRBV28 and TRBJ2-5; a possible D gene is TRBD1 (5 bases). Trimming took 3 bases from V and 5 from J, leaving 13 bases between them. Looked up from germline, CDR1 is MDHEN and CDR2 is SYDVKM. CDR3 size: 14 residues. In DNA, the CDR3 is TGTGCCAGCAGTTTTCGGGCAGGGCTGGAGACCCAGTACTTC. It encodes CASSFRAGLETQYF.

The chain links TRBV14 to TRBJ1-2; D might be TRBD1 (6 bases). The ends were cut back, 4 bases at V and 4 bases at J, with 16 bases in the middle. Germline V gives CDR1 SGHDN, CDR2 FVKESK. The length of the CDR3 is 15 residues. CDR3 sequence: CASSPRTGTPYGYTF. DNA for the CDR3: TGTGCCAGCAGCCCCAGAACCGGGACACCCTATGGCTACACCTTC. Full variable domain (rest looked up from reference TRBV14 and TRBJ1-2): EAGVTQFPSHSVIEKGQTVTLRCDPISGHDNLYWYRRVMGKEIKFLLHFVKESKQDESGMPNNRFLAERTGGTYSTLKVQPAELEDSGVYFCASSPRTGTPYGYTFGSGTRLTVV.

This clonotype was recorded a few times. The rearrangement links TRBV6-2 or TRBV6-3 to TRBJ2-1; D may match TRBD1 or TRBD2 (6 bases each). The CDR3 consists of 15 residues. Germline lookup yields CDR1 MNHEY and CDR2 SVGEGT. With 5 bases removed from V and 5 bases from J, the gap between germline ends came to 16 bases. The CDR3 DNA follows: TGTGCCAGCAGTCCGGGGGCAGGGGAAGACAATGAGCAGTTCTTC. Translating it yields CASSPGAGEDNEQFF.

The rearrangement joins TRBV5-6 to TRBJ2-5, with 8 bases matching TRBD2. Trimming cost V 5 bases and J 1 base; bases outside gene matches: 4. In germline, CDR1 is SGHDT, CDR2 YYEEEE. CDR3 length: 14 amino acids. CDR3 region: CASRLRGAQETQYF. The CDR3 bases are TGTGCCAGCAGGCTGCGGGGGGCCCAAGAGACCCAGTACTTC.

This clonotype was seen more than once but under ten times. This rearrangement joins TRBV28 to TRBJ2-1; D is unclear. With 6 bases removed from V and 5 bases from J, the gap between germline ends came to 17 bases. The CDR3 covers 15 residues. Germline CDR1 and CDR2: MDHEN and SYDVKM. This chain's CDR3 is CASRTLSGFHNEQFF. The CDR3 coding sequence is TGTGCCAGCAGGACCCTCTCCGGGTTCCACAATGAGCAGTTCTTC.

The V and J genes are TRBV9 and TRBJ2-4, with 11 nucleotides matching TRBD1. The V and J ends lost 5 bases and 8 bases, in that order; junction bases with no gene match: 15. Germline V gives CDR1 SGDLS, CDR2 YYNGEE. The CDR3 totals 17 residues. The CDR3: CASSYRDRGLTGDIQYF. The CDR3 bases are TGTGCCAGCAGTTACCGGGACAGGGGGTTGACTGGGGACATTCAGTACTTC.

The V gene is TRBV20-1, the J gene TRBJ2-1; D unresolved. The CDR3 has 12 amino acids. Per the germline V gene, CDR1 is DFQATT and CDR2 is SNEGSKA (reference sequence). V was clipped by 7 bases and J by 5 bases, with 12 bases between them. The DNA of the CDR3 is TGCAGTGTCCCCGACTCGAACAATGAGCAGTTCTTC. This encodes CSVPDSNNEQFF.

The CDR3 sequence is CASSPLHLWTGGETQYF. The CDR3 DNA follows: TGTGCCAGCAGTCCTTTACATCTTTGGACAGGGGGGGAGACCCAGTACTTC. The V and J genes are TRBV28 and TRBJ2-5; 10 bases are shared with TRBD1. The CDR3 covers 17 residues. In germline, CDR1 is MDHEN, CDR2 SYDVKM. Trimming took 5 bases from V and 5 from J; bases not matched to a gene: 14.

The table lists this clonotype with a few counts. The CDR3 here is CASSLESGGGYEQYF. CDR3 coding DNA: TGCGCCAGCAGCTTGGAATCAGGGGGCGGGTACGAGCAGTACTTC. The chain links TRBV5-1 to TRBJ2-7, with TRBD1 matching over 8 bases. The J segment lost 4 bases and the V segment lost 0 bases, leaving 6 bases of the junction unmatched. The CDR3 is 15 amino acids. Germline V lookup: CDR1 SGHRS, CDR2 YFSETQ. Full variable domain (missing parts from reference TRBV5-1 and TRBJ2-7): KAGVTQTPRYLIKTRGQQVTLSCSPISGHRSVSWYQQTPGQGLQFLFEYFSETQRNKGNFPGRFSGRQFSNSRSEMNVSTLELGDSALYLCASSLESGGGYEQYFGPGTRLTVT.